The 7 T cell receptor beta chains below come from one sample, sequenced in a study of T cell changes during pregnancy in multiple sclerosis. Clones were read by immunoSEQ multiplex PCR, and TCRdb kept only the in-frame ones, dropping some. This sample has 50,000 to 75,000 clones, with roughly 92% found just once. This sample comprised peripheral blood, obtained in the third trimester of pregnancy. These receptor sequences come from a female donor in good health, enrolled as a control in a pregnancy study.

The chain combines TRBV30 with TRBJ2-7, with a possible D match to TRBD1 (5 bases). The CDR3 runs to 12 residues. Trimming took off 2 bases at V and 6 bases at J, with 11 bases between the two ends. Germline V gives CDR1 GTSNPN, CDR2 SVGIG (reference sequence). CDR3 loop: CAWSPRDSEQYF. The CDR3 DNA follows: TGTGCCTGGAGTCCCAGGGATAGCGAGCAGTACTTC.

The genes are TRBV25-1 and TRBJ2-7, with TRBD1 matching 9 bases. Germline V gene lookup returns CDR1 MGHDK and CDR2 SYGVNS. V shed 4 bases and J 4 bases; nucleotides not matched to a gene: 5. The CDR3 contains 14 residues. CDR3 coding DNA: TGTGCCAGCAGTGGAGGACAGGGGAAATACGAGCAGTACTTC. It codes for CASSGGQGKYEQYF.

V usage is TRBV27 and J usage is TRBJ1-1; a possible D gene is TRBD1 (5 bases). CDR3 length: 16 residues. The V gene's germline CDR1 is MNHEY and CDR2 SMNVEV (reference sequence). V was shortened by 4 bases and J by 0 bases, with 15 bases between the two germline ends. This chain's CDR3 is CASSSPGLSMNTEAFF. For the CDR3, the DNA is TGTGCCAGCAGTTCTCCAGGGCTTTCAATGAACACTGAAGCTTTCTTT.

This clone has a single count. This rearrangement joins TRBV28 to TRBJ1-2; D is perhaps TRBD1 (6 bases). Germline-derived CDR1 and CDR2 are MDHEN and SYDVKM. This CDR3 is 14 amino acids long. The V and J ends lost 8 bases and 2 bases respectively, with 15 bases between them. CDR3: CASLGGQSNYGYTF. The CDR3 DNA is TGTGCCAGCTTAGGAGGACAGTCCAACTATGGCTACACCTTC.

V and J are TRBV19 and TRBJ1-1; 10 bases line up with TRBD1. CDR1 is LNHDA and CDR2 is SQIVND in the germline V gene (reference sequence). CDR3 length: 11 amino acids. V dropped 6 bases and J dropped 11; count of bases not matched to a gene: 3. The CDR3 region has the DNA TGTGCCAGTAGAGGGACAGGGGATGCTTTCTTT. Encoded protein: CASRGTGDAFF.

This clone was observed a few times. The rearrangement links TRBV30 to TRBJ1-5; D is ambiguous. Germline CDR1 and CDR2: GTSNPN and SVGIG (reference sequence). CDR3 length: 13 amino acids. Trimming removed 2 bases at V and 3 bases at J, with 8 bases between. The CDR3 spells CAWSRQPNQPQHF. The CDR3 coding sequence is TGTGCCTGGAGTAGACAACCCAATCAGCCCCAGCATTTT.

The chain recombines TRBV15 with TRBJ2-1; 12 bases line up with TRBD2. In germline, CDR1 is LNHNV, CDR2 YYDKDF (reference sequence). The CDR3 runs 16 residues. V gave up 3 bases and J gave up 8 bases; unmatched junction bases: 8. This CDR3 reads CATSSLPSGGAYEQFF. CDR3 DNA sequence: TGTGCCACCAGCAGTCTTCCTAGCGGGGGGGCATATGAGCAGTTCTTC.